The 27 T cell receptor beta chains presented below share a single source sample, sequenced in a study of blood T cell repertoires in COVID-19. Repertoires were generated with immunoSEQ multiplex PCR, while TCRdb's copy carries only in-frame clones and drops some. The profile shows about 210,000 clones, 70% to 90% of them singletons. Sequenced input: peripheral blood. The source of these receptors is a woman in her 50s with active or convalescent COVID-19.

The V call is TRBV28, the J call TRBJ1-2; 9 bases agree with TRBD1. Germline V CDR1 and CDR2: MDHEN, SYDVKM. The CDR3 length is 14 residues. The V segment lost 8 bases and the J segment 5 bases; nucleotides outside the gene matches: 9. As DNA, the CDR3 is TGTGCCAGCGGGCTAACAGGGGGCTCTTATGGCTACACCTTC. Protein sequence: CASGLTGGSYGYTF.

The chain recombines TRBV4-1 with TRBJ1-2; D perhaps matches TRBD1 (5 bases). This CDR3 contains 15 residues. V was trimmed by 1 base and J by 7 bases, leaving 16 bases between them. The germline CDR1 and CDR2 sequences are MGHRA and YSYEKL. The CDR3, as DNA: TGCGCCAGCAGCCAAGTGGCAGGGATGCCAAGTGGCTACACCTTC. Protein: CASSQVAGMPSGYTF.

The chain has TRBV5-1 and TRBJ1-1; D call uncertain. V shed 7 bases and J shed 0 bases, with 10 bases lying between them. Germline CDR1 reads SGHRS; CDR2 reads YFSETQ. The CDR3 is 13 residues long. The CDR3 spells CASSRQVNTEAFF. CDR3 in DNA: TGCGCCAGCTCAAGGCAGGTGAACACTGAAGCTTTCTTT.

The J gene is TRBJ2-5, the V gene TRBV3-1 (or the pseudogene TRBV3-2); TRBD1 aligns across 8 bases. The length of the CDR3 is 16 residues. Germline trimming cut 3 bases from V and 1 base from J; bases unmatched to any gene: 7. The V gene's germline CDR1 is LGHDT and CDR2 YNNKEL (reference sequence). CDR3 nucleotide sequence: TGTGCCAGCAGCCAGGAGTACAGGGGGTTCCAAGAGACCCAGTACTTC. It specifies CASSQEYRGFQETQYF.

V usage is TRBV30 and J usage is TRBJ1-4, with TRBD1 identical over 8 bases. This CDR3 contains 15 residues. CDR1 is GTSNPN and CDR2 is SVGIG in the germline V gene (reference sequence). Losses at the gene ends were 1 base for V and 2 bases for J; bases not matched to a gene: 3. CDR3 coding DNA: TGTGCCTGGAGTGGTCAGGGGGCCACTAATGAAAAACTGTTTTTT. This codes for CAWSGQGATNEKLFF.

This chain links TRBV4-1 with TRBJ1-2; D uncertain. CDR1 is MGHRA and CDR2 is YSYEKL in the germline V gene. Trimming removed 3 bases at V and 6 bases at J, with 11 bases between. The CDR3 loop spans 13 amino acids. CDR3 residues: CASSQQPRDGYTF. DNA for the CDR3: TGCGCCAGCAGCCAGCAGCCGAGGGATGGCTACACCTTC.

Here the CDR3 reads CASSVGGAGNTIYF. In DNA, the CDR3 is TGTGCCAGCAGTGTGGGGGGGGCCGGAAACACCATATATTTT. The V and J genes are TRBV2 and TRBJ1-3, with a possible D match to TRBD1 (6 bases). Trimming removed 4 bases at V and 4 bases at J, with 11 bases between. Germline CDR1 and CDR2: SNHLY and FYNNEI. The CDR3 runs to 14 residues.

The chain couples TRBV11-2 to TRBJ1-2; 8 bases align to TRBD1. Trimming took 3 bases from V and 3 from J; bases not matched to a gene: 3. Per germline, CDR1 SGHAT and CDR2 FQNNGV. CDR3 length equals 14 residues. The DNA of the CDR3 is TGTGCCAGCAGCTTGGCACAGGGGGACTATGGCTACACCTTC. Amino acids: CASSLAQGDYGYTF.

This clone was counted a single time. The chain links TRBV7-9 to TRBJ2-7; 11 bases match TRBD2. V lost 5 bases, J lost 7 bases, and 7 bases stayed unmatched. Germline CDR1 reads SEHNR; CDR2 reads FQNEAQ (reference sequence). CDR3 length: 14 amino acids. CDR3 DNA sequence: TGTGCCAGCAGCACACTAGCGGGAGAGGGAGAGCAGTACTTC. This encodes CASSTLAGEGEQYF.

The V gene is TRBV6-5, the J gene TRBJ1-4; 11 bases align to TRBD1. There are 15 residues in the CDR3. The germline V gene has CDR1 MNHEY and CDR2 SVGAGI. The ends lost 6 bases at V and 8 bases at J; junction bases unmatched: 8. As DNA, the CDR3 is TGTGCCAGCAGAGCCGGGACAGGGGGAGAGGAAAAACTGTTTTTT. This translates into CASRAGTGGEEKLFF.

The chain joins TRBV28 to TRBJ2-1; D remains unclear. From germline, CDR1 is MDHEN and CDR2 SYDVKM. The CDR3 runs 14 residues. Trimming pared 4 bases from V and 3 bases from J, leaving 10 bases between. The CDR3 DNA follows: TGTGCCAGCAGTTCGACCGACTTCTACAATGAGCAGTTCTTC. It specifies CASSSTDFYNEQFF.

J is TRBJ1-6 and V is TRBV6-5; D remains unclear. V lost 6 bases to trimming and J lost 6 bases, with 15 bases between them. Germline CDR1 is MNHEY and CDR2 is SVGAGI. The CDR3 consists of 15 residues. The CDR3 DNA reads as TGTGCCAGCAGACCTGTCTCTCCCAGTAATTCACCCCTCCACTTT. Translated: CASRPVSPSNSPLHF.

The V call is TRBV4-2, the J call TRBJ1-1; D call uncertain. Trimming shortened V by 6 bases and J by 1 base, and 12 bases separated the two germline ends. There are 14 residues in the CDR3. From germline, CDR1 is LGHNA and CDR2 YNFKEQ. As DNA, the CDR3 is TGTGCCAGCAGTCGCGAGGCGGGGAACACTGAAGCTTTCTTT. Amino acid sequence: CASSREAGNTEAFF.

CDR3 nucleotide sequence: TGTGCCAGCAGTGATACGACTCACGGAGGCTACACCTTC. This translates into CASSDTTHGGYTF. The rearrangement joins TRBV2 to TRBJ1-2; D ambiguous. Between the trimmed V and J ends, which lost 3 bases and 8 bases, there was a span of 13 bases. The CDR3 has 13 amino acids. Germline values: CDR1 SNHLY, CDR2 FYNNEI.

As for this clone: This CDR3 is also generated by other DNA sequences in the sample. The chain is built from TRBV18 and TRBJ1-5, with 7 bases that match TRBD1. Germline V gene data show CDR1 as KGHSH and CDR2 as LQKENI. There are 14 residues in the CDR3. V gave up 3 bases and J gave up 6 bases; unmatched junction bases: 5. The CDR3, as DNA: TGTGCCAGCTCACCTGACAGGGTTGCTCAGCCCCAGCATTTT. This translates into CASSPDRVAQPQHF.

This rearrangement joins TRBV19 to TRBJ2-1; 7 positions match TRBD1. Per the germline V gene, CDR1 is LNHDA and CDR2 is SQIVND (reference sequence). This CDR3 has 14 amino acids. The trim removed 7 bases at V and 3 bases at J, leaving 6 bases unmatched. The DNA of the CDR3 is TGTGCCAGTATAAAGGGGGCCGGCTACAATGAGCAGTTCTTC. Protein sequence: CASIKGAGYNEQFF.

The V gene is TRBV30, the J gene TRBJ1-5; D might be TRBD1 (6 bases). The CDR3 runs to 15 residues. Germline assignment: CDR1 GTSNPN and CDR2 SVGIG (reference sequence). The V end was cut by 0 bases, the J end by 7 bases, with 16 bases between. The CDR3, as DNA: TGTGCCTGGAGTGTCCCGCTCCCAGGGGTACAGCCCCAGCATTTT. Residues: CAWSVPLPGVQPQHF.

This clone was recorded a few times. The chain couples TRBV12-3 or TRBV12-4 to TRBJ1-1; D is uncertain. The V and J ends lost 7 bases and 1 base respectively, with 10 bases between them. The CDR3 sequence is 13 residues long. The chain's CDR3 is CASTPAGNTEAFF. CDR3 DNA: TGTGCCAGCACCCCGGCAGGGAACACTGAAGCTTTCTTT.

The chain is built from TRBV6-5 and TRBJ2-3; 10 positions agree with TRBD2. The V and J ends lost 5 bases and 4 bases, in that order; junction bases with no gene match: 6. Germline lookup yields CDR1 MNHEY and CDR2 SVGAGI. The CDR3 contains 15 residues. The chain's CDR3 is CASSPASGGADTQYF. The CDR3 nucleotides read TGTGCCAGCAGTCCGGCTAGCGGGGGTGCAGATACGCAGTATTTT.

The chain employs TRBV29-1 and TRBJ2-5; 11 bases are a match to TRBD2. This CDR3 region has 15 residues. The germline CDR1 and CDR2 sequences are SQVTM and ANQGSEA. J lost 1 base, V lost 5 bases, and 6 bases had no gene match. The chain's CDR3 is CSVFTSGGGQETQYF. In nucleotides, the CDR3 is TGCAGCGTTTTCACTAGCGGGGGAGGCCAAGAGACCCAGTACTTC.

The count of this clone is one. J is TRBJ1-2 and V is TRBV2; no reliable D call. V shed 4 bases and J shed 8 bases, with 14 bases lying between them. CDR1 is SNHLY and CDR2 is FYNNEI in the germline V gene. The CDR3 extends over 13 amino acids. The CDR3 region is CASSVSGNSGYTF. The CDR3 DNA follows: TGTGCCAGCAGTGTATCGGGAAACTCCGGCTACACCTTC.

The chain carries TRBV12-3 or TRBV12-4 and TRBJ2-1; 8 bases line up with TRBD2. The CDR3 length is 13 residues. V lost 8 bases to trimming and J lost 1 base; unmatched junction nucleotides: 1. The CDR3: CASVAGSYNEQFF. The CDR3 region has the DNA TGTGCCAGCGTAGCGGGGTCCTACAATGAGCAGTTCTTC.

This chain links TRBV3-1 (or the pseudogene TRBV3-2) with TRBJ1-6; no firm D call. This CDR3 has 15 residues. The germline V and J ends were trimmed by 7 bases and 9 bases, with 19 bases remaining between them. Per germline, CDR1 LGHDT and CDR2 YNNKEL (reference sequence). CDR3 loop: CASNQAAATSSPLHF. CDR3 coding DNA: TGTGCCAGCAACCAGGCGGCGGCCACGAGTTCACCCCTCCACTTT.

The V call is TRBV27, the J call TRBJ1-2; TRBD1 matches at 7 bases. This CDR3 contains 12 residues. J gave up 7 bases and V 11 bases, and 10 bases lay outside the gene matches. Germline V CDR1 and CDR2: MNHEY, SMNVEV (reference sequence). CDR3 protein: CAARGDLFGYTF. The CDR3 nucleotides are TGTGCCGCCAGGGGGGACCTGTTTGGCTACACCTTC.

The chain is built from TRBV7-9 and TRBJ1-1; 9 bases fit TRBD1. The CDR3 is made up of 14 amino acids. The germline V gene has CDR1 SEHNR and CDR2 FQNEAQ (reference sequence). The trim removed 5 bases at V and 6 bases at J, leaving 7 bases unmatched. DNA of the CDR3: TGTGCCAGCAGCCTAATACAGGGGGCGGCTGAAGCTTTCTTT. Translated, it gives CASSLIQGAAEAFF. Supplemented by reference TRBV7-9 and TRBJ1-1, the full variable domain reads DTGVSQNPRHKITKRGQNVTFRCDPISEHNRLYWYRQTLGQGPEFLTYFQNEAQLEKSRLLSDRFSAERPKGSFSTLEIQRTEQGDSAMYLCASSLIQGAAEAFFGQGTRLTVV.

CDR3 in amino acids: CASSWDDRGLAEAFF. The CDR3 DNA sequence: TGTGCCAGCAGTTGGGACGACAGGGGGCTGGCTGAAGCTTTCTTT. J is TRBJ1-1 and V is TRBV27; TRBD1 matches 10 bases. Germline CDR1 is MNHEY and CDR2 is SMNVEV (reference sequence). The CDR3 is 15 residues long. V shed 4 bases, J shed 6 bases, and the junction held 8 bases outside the gene matches.

This clone showed up just once. V is TRBV4-2 and J is TRBJ2-7; D unclear. The CDR3 is 14 residues long. The germline CDR1 and CDR2 sequences are LGHNA and YNFKEQ. With 1 base removed from V and 0 bases from J, the gap between germline ends came to 7 bases. CDR3 protein: CASSQGDTSYEQYF. The CDR3 DNA reads as TGTGCCAGCAGCCAAGGAGACACCTCCTACGAGCAGTACTTC.